Reported below is one TCR beta chain. Its antigen is currently not known. The input lacks base qualities; no much larger clone sits a single base away. The data are from a study of B cell selection in AIRE deficiency (dated by TCRdb to about 2019). In the study overall: A comparison of TCRbeta repertoires of sorted blood CD4+ conventional T cells and regulatory T cells was made between AIRE-deficient patients and healthy controls. The TCR-sequenced cohort comprised roughly 5 AIRE-deficient APECED patients and roughly 5 healthy control donors.

For CDR1 and CDR2, the germline V gene lists SGHRS and YFSETQ. The cysteine opens and the phenylalanine closes a CDR3 of 17 amino acids. CDR3 DNA only is kept here, 51 bases in frame from base 1. Here V drops 4 bases and J drops 1 base, and the junction holds 13 bases not matched to any gene. The immunoSEQ platform was used to sequence the TCRbeta chain. The paper's processing steps were these. When Treg repertoires were pooled, 55,000 to 65,000 distinct TCRbeta sequences were obtained from patients and 9.56x10^4 from healthy donors. Treg TCRbeta sequences found in two or more individuals were defined as public, and these public Treg TCRbeta sequences were then searched for in Tconv repertoires. Group differences were tested with Mann-Whitney U tests and Bonferroni-Dunn correction in GraphPad Prism 7.03. TCRdb provides this immuneACCESS table in a form limited to in-frame rearrangements. Some clones are lacking; in checked studies, under half of them reflect an unresolved V gene, and why the rest are absent is not known. V and J calls and clone size are copied from that table; D and trimming were computed from the DNA. Present in this sample are about 22,000 clones, 94% of which were seen just once. The ten top clones hold less than 2% of the sample.

Regulatory T cells were sorted as cells that were CD4+CD25hiCD127low/negative. AIRE-deficient patients had APECED syndrome. A FACSAria flow cytometer was used to sort the Tconv and Treg cells intended for TCRbeta sequencing. The sorted cells went into 5-ml round-bottom polystyrene tubes, and the dry cell pellets were then frozen at -80 degrees C until sequencing. Paper-wide results and their limitations: In terms of TCRBV gene usage, CDR3 length and TCR diversity, Tconv and Treg cells from AIRE-deficient patients looked similar to Tconv and Treg cells from healthy donors. CDR3s were shorter in shared Treg sequences, reflecting a bias toward rearrangements that have few non-templated nucleotide insertions. Roughly 30% of the Treg TCRbeta sequences shared among healthy donors were detected in patient Tconv cells, suggesting that Treg-biased clones are diverted into the Tconv compartment. Only TCRbeta chains were sequenced; about 36% of shared healthy-donor Treg sequences also occurred in healthy Tconv, possibly because of differing TCRalpha chains. Among 3657 shared Treg TCRbeta sequences, around 30% were shared exclusively among healthy donors and 9.3% exclusively among patients, which suggests that Treg selection is less efficient in the absence of AIRE.

Source material: Tregs sorted from PBMCs. This receptor was taken from a human donor with AIRE deficiency. The rearranged segments are TRBV5-1 and TRBJ1-1; TRBD1 fits 7 bases in the junction. The CDR3 region has the sequence CASSDYITGEWNTEAFF. DNA sequence: TGCGCCAGCAGCGACTACATTACAGGGGAGTGGAACACTGAAGCTTTCTTT.